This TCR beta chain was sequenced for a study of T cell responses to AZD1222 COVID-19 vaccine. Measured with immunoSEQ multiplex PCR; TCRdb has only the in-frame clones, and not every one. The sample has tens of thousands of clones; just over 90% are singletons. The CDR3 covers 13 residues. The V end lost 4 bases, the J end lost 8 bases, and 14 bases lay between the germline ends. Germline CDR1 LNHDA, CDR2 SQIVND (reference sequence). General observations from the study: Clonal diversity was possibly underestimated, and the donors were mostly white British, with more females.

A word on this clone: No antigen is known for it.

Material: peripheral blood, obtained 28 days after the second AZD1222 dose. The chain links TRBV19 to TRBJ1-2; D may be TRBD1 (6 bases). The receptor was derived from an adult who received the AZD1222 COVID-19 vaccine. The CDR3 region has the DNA TGTGCCAGTAGTACAACAGGGTCCAGAGGCTACACCTTC. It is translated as CASSTTGSRGYTF.